The 21 T cell receptor beta chains reported below all come from one sample, sequenced in a study of T cell responses to AZD1222 COVID-19 vaccine (dated by TCRdb to about 2021). Interpreted using the paper, the time point label stands for: baseline before first vaccination. The protocol used for the library was the immunoSEQ multiplex PCR assay. The source is immuneACCESS, and TCRdb retained only in-frame sequences with V and J called. Part of the clones is not carried over; for the studies checked, unresolved V genes explain less than half of this, and the remainder is unexplained. Counted in this sample were roughly 180,000 clones; 94% of them appeared once. The ten largest make up approximately 0.64% of the sample. The sample in question was peripheral blood, obtained on day 0 of AZD1222 vaccination. These receptor sequences come from an adult in good health.

Only one count was recorded for this clone. V is TRBV21-1 and J is TRBJ1-2; TRBD1 is the table's D call and was not checked against the DNA. TRBV21-1 is a pseudogene segment. CDR3 length: 15 amino acids. DNA of the CDR3: TGTGCCAGCGGGGACAGGGGGATTTTTAACTATGGCTACACCTTC. Translating it yields CASGDRGIFNYGYTF.

The chain recombines TRBV6-5 with TRBJ2-1; a weak D match, TRBD2 (6 bases). In germline, CDR1 is MNHEY, CDR2 SVGAGI. This CDR3 comprises 15 residues. Trimming took off 10 bases at V and 0 bases at J, with 16 bases between the two ends. CDR3 bases: TGTGCCACTAAGCGGGCTCTGAGCTCCTACAATGAGCAGTTCTTC. Protein product: CATKRALSSYNEQFF.

This clone was seen a single time. The rearrangement uses TRBV10-3 and TRBJ1-1; D may be TRBD1 (5 bases). Trimming cost V 3 bases and J 11 bases, with 10 bases left between them. The germline CDR1 and CDR2 sequences are ENHRY and SYGVKD. CDR3 length: 11 amino acids. This chain's CDR3 is CAISDRDSAFF. The CDR3 DNA sequence: TGTGCCATCAGTGACAGGGATTCGGCTTTCTTT.

The V and J genes are TRBV5-4 and TRBJ2-1; 11 nucleotides line up with TRBD2. The V gene end was trimmed by 1 base and the J gene end by 6 bases; junction bases not matched to a gene: 3. Germline lookup yields CDR1 SGHNT and CDR2 YYREEE (reference sequence). There are 15 residues in the CDR3. CDR3 in DNA: TGTGCCAGCAGCTTGTCCGGGACTAGCGGCAATGAGCAGTTCTTC. This sequence encodes CASSLSGTSGNEQFF.

DNA of the CDR3: TGTGCCAGCAGCCCCGAGAGACAGATTAATTCACCCCTCCACTTT. Translating it yields CASSPERQINSPLHF. This sequence joins TRBV28 and TRBJ1-6, with a weak D call TRBD1 (5 bases). Germline V gene sequence: CDR1 MDHEN, CDR2 SYDVKM. This CDR3 has 15 residues. V lost 6 bases, J lost 6 bases, and 15 bases lay in between.

The CDR3 nucleotides are TGTGCCAGTAGTAAGTATTGGGGGAGCTCCTACAATGAGCAGTTCTTC. Encoded protein: CASSKYWGSSYNEQFF. The chain employs TRBV19 and TRBJ2-1; perhaps D is TRBD1 or TRBD2 (5 bases each). Germline-derived CDR1 and CDR2 are LNHDA and SQIVND (reference sequence). Deletions cut 4 bases from V and 0 bases from J, with 13 bases between. The CDR3 is made up of 16 amino acids.

The V gene is TRBV4-1, the J gene TRBJ2-1, with 8 nucleotides matching TRBD2. Germline V CDR1 and CDR2: MGHRA, YSYEKL. The CDR3 contains 15 residues. Trimming cost V 4 bases and J 3 bases; bases outside gene matches: 5. The CDR3 nucleotides are TGCGCCAGCAGCCCCCCGCTAGCGGGCTACAATGAGCAGTTCTTC. It specifies CASSPPLAGYNEQFF.

The rearrangement joins TRBV5-1 to TRBJ2-1; D remains ambiguous. The length of the CDR3 is 14 residues. CDR1 is SGHRS, CDR2 YFSETQ, per germline. V lost 2 bases and J 8 bases, leaving 14 bases between the germline ends. The chain's CDR3 is CASSFGVVRDEQFF. CDR3 nucleotide sequence: TGCGCCAGCAGCTTTGGGGTCGTCCGGGATGAGCAGTTCTTC.

The chain carries TRBV28 and TRBJ2-1; D not certain. The CDR3 is 15 residues long. The V end was cut by 9 bases, the J end by 1 base, with 16 bases between. Germline CDR1 reads MDHEN; CDR2 reads SYDVKM. CDR3: CASLLEAESYNEQFF. The CDR3 nucleotides are TGTGCCAGTCTCCTTGAGGCCGAGTCCTACAATGAGCAGTTCTTC.

The V and J genes are TRBV5-1 and TRBJ1-2; D is unclear. The CDR3 extends over 13 amino acids. Between the trimmed V and J ends, which lost 5 bases and 0 bases, there was a span of 8 bases. CDR1 and CDR2 (germline): SGHRS, YFSETQ. The CDR3 region has the DNA TGCGCCAGCAGGTCGGACCCTAACTATGGCTACACCTTC. It specifies CASRSDPNYGYTF.

This clone has more than one count but fewer than ten. The chain uses TRBV6-1 and TRBJ2-7; the D is unclear. The CDR3 is 13 residues long. V was shortened by 0 bases and J by 4 bases, with 7 bases between the two germline ends. Germline CDR1 MNHNS, CDR2 SASEGT. CDR3: CASSEAVRYEQYF. CDR3 sequence (DNA): TGTGCCAGCAGTGAAGCAGTCCGATACGAGCAGTACTTC.

The gene calls are TRBV7-2 and TRBJ2-2; 8 bases fit TRBD2. This CDR3 comprises 16 residues. Looked up from germline, CDR1 is SGHTA and CDR2 is FQGNSA. V shed 5 bases, J shed 0 bases, and the junction held 5 bases outside the gene matches. The CDR3 nucleotides read TGTGCCAGCAGCCCGGGACTAGGGCCGAACACCGGGGAGCTGTTTTTT. It translates to CASSPGLGPNTGELFF. Looking up the rest from reference TRBV7-2 and TRBJ2-2 gives the full variable domain: GAGVSQSPSNKVTEKGKDVELRCDPISGHTALYWYRQSLGQGLEFLIYFQGNSAPDKSGLPSDRFSAERTGGSVSTLTIQRTQQEDSAVYLCASSPGLGPNTGELFFGEGSRLTVL.

The chain links TRBV10-2 to TRBJ1-2, with D hard to call. Germline values: CDR1 WSHSY, CDR2 SAAADI. The CDR3 is 13 residues long. V lost 5 bases, J lost 2 bases, and 9 bases lay in between. The CDR3 spells CASSTKANYGYTF. CDR3 in DNA: TGCGCCAGCAGTACAAAGGCAAACTATGGCTACACCTTC.

This clone was found a few times. This chain connects TRBV11-2 to TRBJ2-3, with 9 bases matching TRBD2. The J segment lost 0 bases and the V segment lost 2 bases, leaving 3 bases of the junction unmatched. The CDR3 runs 16 residues. Germline loops: CDR1 SGHAT, CDR2 FQNNGV. The CDR3 sequence: CASSLLAGTSTDTQYF. DNA for the CDR3: TGTGCCAGCAGCTTACTAGCGGGGACTAGCACAGATACGCAGTATTTT. Complete variable domain (other parts from reference TRBV11-2 and TRBJ2-3): EAGVAQSPRYKIIEKRQSVAFWCNPISGHATLYWYQQILGQGPKLLIQFQNNGVVDDSQLPKDRFSAERLKGVDSTLKIQPAKLEDSAVYLCASSLLAGTSTDTQYFGPGTRLTVL.

The chain combines TRBV11-2 with TRBJ2-2, with 8 bases fitting TRBD2. The length of the CDR3 is 14 residues. The germline gives CDR1 SGHAT, CDR2 FQNNGV. J gave up 6 bases and V 0 bases, and 0 bases lay outside the gene matches. CDR3 region: CASSLELAAGELFF. The CDR3 bases are TGTGCCAGCAGCTTAGAACTAGCGGCCGGGGAGCTGTTTTTT. The complete variable domain, with remaining parts taken from reference TRBV11-2 and TRBJ2-2, reads EAGVAQSPRYKIIEKRQSVAFWCNPISGHATLYWYQQILGQGPKLLIQFQNNGVVDDSQLPKDRFSAERLKGVDSTLKIQPAKLEDSAVYLCASSLELAAGELFFGEGSRLTVL.

Comment on this clone: Other DNA variants within this sample encode the same CDR3. The rearrangement links TRBV28 to TRBJ1-5, with D hard to call. Trimming shortened V by 4 bases and J by 5 bases, and 3 bases separated the two germline ends. This CDR3 has 11 residues. Germline V gene lookup returns CDR1 MDHEN and CDR2 SYDVKM. The CDR3 DNA reads TGTGCCAGCAGTTCATATCAGCCCCAGCATTTT. As protein: CASSSYQPQHF.

The chain couples TRBV27 to TRBJ2-1; 13 bases map to TRBD2. Germline V gives CDR1 MNHEY, CDR2 SMNVEV (reference sequence). The junction had 3 bases not matched to a gene; V was cut back by 5 bases and J by 5 bases. The CDR3 loop spans 15 amino acids. CDR3 sequence reads: CASSRTSGRNNEQFF. CDR3 coding DNA: TGTGCCAGCAGTAGGACTAGCGGGAGAAACAATGAGCAGTTCTTC.

The V and J genes are TRBV5-1 and TRBJ1-1; the D is unclear. V was cut by 3 bases and J by 1 base, with 10 bases left in between. Germline V lookup: CDR1 SGHRS, CDR2 YFSETQ. The CDR3 contains 14 residues. The DNA of the CDR3 is TGCGCCAGCAGCTGGGCGGGGTCGAACACTGAAGCTTTCTTT. Its translation: CASSWAGSNTEAFF.

The V and J genes are TRBV2 and TRBJ1-2; D is unresolved. This CDR3 is built from 11 residues. Germline V lookup: CDR1 SNHLY, CDR2 FYNNEI. Trimming left V 6 bases short and J 5 bases short, with 7 bases between. The DNA for the CDR3 is TGTGCCAGCAGCCTGGGTTATGGCTACACCTTC. This translates into CASSLGYGYTF.

The chain is built from TRBV19 and TRBJ1-5; D might be TRBD1 (5 bases). Germline V gives CDR1 LNHDA, CDR2 SQIVND (reference sequence). The CDR3 is 17 amino acids. V lost 6 bases, J lost 3 bases, and 21 bases lay in between. The CDR3 region is CASRPRTFTTYNQPQHF. DNA for the CDR3: TGTGCCAGTAGGCCAAGGACATTTACGACCTACAATCAGCCCCAGCATTTT. The complete variable domain, with remaining parts taken from reference TRBV19 and TRBJ1-5, reads DGGITQSPKYLFRKEGQNVTLSCEQNLNHDAMYWYRQDPGQGLRLIYYSQIVNDFQKGDIAEGYSVSREKKESFPLTVTSAQKNPTAFYLCASRPRTFTTYNQPQHFGDGTRLSIL.

This clone came up once. J is TRBJ1-2 and V is TRBV28; 7 bases are shared with TRBD1. Germline V CDR1 and CDR2: MDHEN, SYDVKM. The CDR3 has 14 residues. After removal of 6 bases from V and 6 bases from J, the junction contained 10 bases not matched to a gene. The CDR3 reads CASRSPGQANGYTF. CDR3 coding DNA: TGTGCCAGCAGATCCCCTGGACAGGCCAATGGCTACACCTTC.